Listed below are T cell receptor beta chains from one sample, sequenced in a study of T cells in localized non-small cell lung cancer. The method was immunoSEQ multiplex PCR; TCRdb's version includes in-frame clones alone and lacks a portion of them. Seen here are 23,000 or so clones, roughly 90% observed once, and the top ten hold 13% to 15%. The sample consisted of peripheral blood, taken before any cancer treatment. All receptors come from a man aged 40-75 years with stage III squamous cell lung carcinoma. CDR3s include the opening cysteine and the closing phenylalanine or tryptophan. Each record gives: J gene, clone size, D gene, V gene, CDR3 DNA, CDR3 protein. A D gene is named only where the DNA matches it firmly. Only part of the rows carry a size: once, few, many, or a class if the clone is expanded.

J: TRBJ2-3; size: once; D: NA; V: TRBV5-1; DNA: TGCGCCAGCAGCTATACTAGCACAGATACGCAGTATTTT; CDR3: CASSYTSTDTQYF
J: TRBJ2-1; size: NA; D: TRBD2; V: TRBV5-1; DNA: TGCGCCAGCAGCCCTCCCGGGGGGTCCTACAATGAGCAGTTCTTC; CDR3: CASSPPGGSYNEQFF
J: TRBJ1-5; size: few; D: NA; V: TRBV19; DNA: TGTGCCAGTAGTATCGTGGGCGGTCCGACGACGCCCCAGCATTTT; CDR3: CASSIVGGPTTPQHF
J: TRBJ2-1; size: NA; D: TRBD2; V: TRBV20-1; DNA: TGCAGTGCCAACGTAGCGGGAGAGCAGTTCTTC; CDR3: CSANVAGEQFF
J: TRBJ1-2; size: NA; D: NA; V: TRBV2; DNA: TGTGCCAGCGAGCTCGACAGGTCCTATGGCTACACCTTC; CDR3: CASELDRSYGYTF
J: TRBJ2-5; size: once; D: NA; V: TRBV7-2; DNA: TGTGCCAGCAGCTACTCTGGCGGGCGAGAGACCCAGTACTTC; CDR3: CASSYSGGRETQYF
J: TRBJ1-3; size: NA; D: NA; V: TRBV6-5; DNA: TGTGCCAGCAGTTACTCGGACAGCTCTGGAAACACCATATATTTT; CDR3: CASSYSDSSGNTIYF
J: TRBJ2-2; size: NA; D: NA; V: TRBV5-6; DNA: TGTGCCAGCAGCTCCAGGGGTTGGGACGCCGGGGAGCTGTTTTTT; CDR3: CASSSRGWDAGELFF
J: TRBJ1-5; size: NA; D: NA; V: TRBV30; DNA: TGTGCCTGGAGTGTGGGGACCCTGAATCAGCCCCAGCATTTT; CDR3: CAWSVGTLNQPQHF
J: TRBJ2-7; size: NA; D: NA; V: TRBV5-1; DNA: TGCGCCAGCAGCCCCGTCGCCGGGTCCTCCTACGAGCAGTACTTC; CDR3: CASSPVAGSSYEQYF
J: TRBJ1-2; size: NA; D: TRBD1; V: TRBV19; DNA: TGTGCCAGTAGTATAGGCCAGGGGGCTGGCTATGGCTACACCTTC; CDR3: CASSIGQGAGYGYTF
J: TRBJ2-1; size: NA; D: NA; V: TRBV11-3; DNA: TGTGCCAGCAGCTTAGAAGGCAGCCCCTACAATGAGCAGTTCTTC; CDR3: CASSLEGSPYNEQFF
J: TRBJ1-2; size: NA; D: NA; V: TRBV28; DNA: TGTGCCAGCAGCCCTACCTTGCGGGTCGGCGGCTACACCTTC; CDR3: CASSPTLRVGGYTF
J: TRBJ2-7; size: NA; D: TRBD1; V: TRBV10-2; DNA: TGCGCCAGCACGGGACAGGGATCCTACGAGCAGTACTTC; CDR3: CASTGQGSYEQYF
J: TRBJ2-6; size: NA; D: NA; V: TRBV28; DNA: TGTGCCAGCAGTCCCGATAACGGACGCTCTGGGGCCAACGTCCTGACTTTC; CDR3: CASSPDNGRSGANVLTF
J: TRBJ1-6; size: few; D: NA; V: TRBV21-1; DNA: TGTGCCAGCAGCAACTATTCACCCCTCCACTTT; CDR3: CASSNYSPLHF
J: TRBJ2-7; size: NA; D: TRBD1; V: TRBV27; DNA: TGTGCCAGCAGAAGACAGGGGGCGGCCTACGAGCAGTACTTC; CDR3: CASRRQGAAYEQYF
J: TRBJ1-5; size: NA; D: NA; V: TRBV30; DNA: TGTGCCTGGAGTGTAGGGGCCGGCAATCAGCCCCAGCATTTT; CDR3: CAWSVGAGNQPQHF
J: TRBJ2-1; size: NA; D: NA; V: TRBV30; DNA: TGTGCCTGGACTCCATTCGATGACAATGAGCAGTTCTTC; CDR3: CAWTPFDDNEQFF
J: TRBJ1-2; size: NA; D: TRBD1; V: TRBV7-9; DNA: TGTGCCAGCAGCTCGGGACAGGGCTACACCTTC; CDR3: CASSSGQGYTF
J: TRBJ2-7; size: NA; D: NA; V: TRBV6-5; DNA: TGTGCCAGCAGTAGGGGGGCCCCGAGCTCCTACGAGCAGTACTTC; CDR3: CASSRGAPSSYEQYF
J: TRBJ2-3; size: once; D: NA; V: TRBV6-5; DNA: TGTGCCAGCAGTTACGCCGGGTTCAGCACAGATACGCAGTATTTT; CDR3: CASSYAGFSTDTQYF
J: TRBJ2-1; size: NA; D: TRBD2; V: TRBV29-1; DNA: TGCAGCGTTGATCGGGGGAGGGCCCGCAATGAGCAGTTCTTC; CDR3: CSVDRGRARNEQFF
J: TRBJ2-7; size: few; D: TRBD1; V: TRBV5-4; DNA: TGTGCCAGCAGCCGGGACAGCGCTGGCGAGCAGTACTTC; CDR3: CASSRDSAGEQYF
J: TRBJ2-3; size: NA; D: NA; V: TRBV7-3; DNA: TGTGCCAGCGGCTTGGGGCGGGGAGATACGCAGTATTTT; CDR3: CASGLGRGDTQYF
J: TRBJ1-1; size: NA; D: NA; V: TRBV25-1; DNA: TGTGCCAGCAGAGGGACGCGTGGGGCTTTCTTT; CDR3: CASRGTRGAFF
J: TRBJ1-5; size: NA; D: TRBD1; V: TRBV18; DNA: TGTGCCAGCTCAACTTCCGGGACAGCGGTCAATCAGCCCCAGCATTTT; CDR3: CASSTSGTAVNQPQHF
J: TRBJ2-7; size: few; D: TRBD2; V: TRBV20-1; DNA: TGCAGTGCTGGGACTAGCCGCGAGCAGTACTTC; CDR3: CSAGTSREQYF